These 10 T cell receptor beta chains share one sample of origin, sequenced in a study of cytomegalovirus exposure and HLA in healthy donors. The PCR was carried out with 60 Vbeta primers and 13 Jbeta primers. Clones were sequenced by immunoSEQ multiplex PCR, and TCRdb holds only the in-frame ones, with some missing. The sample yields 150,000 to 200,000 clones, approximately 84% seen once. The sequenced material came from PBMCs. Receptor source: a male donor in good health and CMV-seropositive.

Here the CDR3 reads CASSLEAGSSYEQYF. The CDR3 DNA follows: TGTGCCAGCAGCTTAGAGGCGGGTAGCTCCTACGAGCAGTACTTC. The chain employs TRBV11-2 and TRBJ2-7, with a weak D call TRBD2 (5 bases). V lost 0 bases and J 0 bases, leaving 9 bases between the germline ends. The CDR3 is 15 amino acids. Germline V gene sequence: CDR1 SGHAT, CDR2 FQNNGV.

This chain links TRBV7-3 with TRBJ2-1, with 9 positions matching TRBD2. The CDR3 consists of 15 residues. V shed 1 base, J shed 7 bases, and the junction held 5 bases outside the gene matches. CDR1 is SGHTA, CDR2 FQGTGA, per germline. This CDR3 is CASSLIAGEVNEQFF. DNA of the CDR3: TGTGCCAGCAGCTTAATAGCGGGAGAAGTAAATGAGCAGTTCTTC.

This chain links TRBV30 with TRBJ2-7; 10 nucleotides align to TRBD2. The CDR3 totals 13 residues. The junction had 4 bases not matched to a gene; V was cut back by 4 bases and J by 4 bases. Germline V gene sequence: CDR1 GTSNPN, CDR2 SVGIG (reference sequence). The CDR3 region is CAWKREGLYEQYF. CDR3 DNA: TGTGCCTGGAAGCGGGAGGGCCTTTACGAGCAGTACTTC.

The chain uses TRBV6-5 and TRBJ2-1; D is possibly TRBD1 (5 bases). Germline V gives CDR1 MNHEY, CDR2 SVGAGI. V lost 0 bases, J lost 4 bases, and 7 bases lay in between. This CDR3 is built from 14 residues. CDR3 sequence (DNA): TGTGCCAGCAGTTACTCCAGGGATTACAATGAGCAGTTCTTC. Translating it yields CASSYSRDYNEQFF.

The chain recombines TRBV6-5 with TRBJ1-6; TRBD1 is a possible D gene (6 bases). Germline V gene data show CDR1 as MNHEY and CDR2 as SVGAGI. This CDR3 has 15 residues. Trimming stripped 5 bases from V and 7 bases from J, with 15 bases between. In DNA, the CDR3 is TGTGCCAGCAGTACAGGGCCCTCCCCAAATTCACCCCTCCACTTT. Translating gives CASSTGPSPNSPLHF.

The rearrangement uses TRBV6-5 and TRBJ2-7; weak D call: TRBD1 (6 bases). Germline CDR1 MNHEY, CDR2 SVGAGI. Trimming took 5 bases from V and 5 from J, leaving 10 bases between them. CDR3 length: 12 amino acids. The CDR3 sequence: CASSPGQHEQYF. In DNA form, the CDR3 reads TGTGCCAGCAGTCCCGGACAGCACGAGCAGTACTTC.

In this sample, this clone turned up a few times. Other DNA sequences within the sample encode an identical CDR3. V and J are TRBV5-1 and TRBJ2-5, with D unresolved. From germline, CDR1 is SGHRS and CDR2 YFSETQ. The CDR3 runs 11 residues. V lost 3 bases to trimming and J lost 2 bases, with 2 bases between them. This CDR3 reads CASSSQETQYF. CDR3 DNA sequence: TGCGCCAGCAGCTCGCAAGAGACCCAGTACTTC.

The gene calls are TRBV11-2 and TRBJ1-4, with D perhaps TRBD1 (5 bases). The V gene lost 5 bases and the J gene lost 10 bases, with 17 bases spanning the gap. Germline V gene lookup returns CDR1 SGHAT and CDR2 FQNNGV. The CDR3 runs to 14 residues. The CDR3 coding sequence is TGTGCCAGCAGCGACATCTCGGGGGGTTTAAAACTGTTTTTT. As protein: CASSDISGGLKLFF.

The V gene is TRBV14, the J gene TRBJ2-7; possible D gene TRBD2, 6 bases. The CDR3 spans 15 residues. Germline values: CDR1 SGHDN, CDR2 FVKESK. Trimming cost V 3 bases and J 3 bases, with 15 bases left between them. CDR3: CASSQGTLTDYEQYF. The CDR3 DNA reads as TGTGCCAGCAGCCAGGGGACTCTCACAGACTACGAGCAGTACTTC.

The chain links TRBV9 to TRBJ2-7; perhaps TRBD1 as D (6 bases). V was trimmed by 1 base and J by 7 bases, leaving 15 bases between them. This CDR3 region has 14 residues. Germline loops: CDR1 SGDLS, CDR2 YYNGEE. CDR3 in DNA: TGTGCCAGCAGCGTATCTCCAGGGGAGAGAGAGCAGTACTTC. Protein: CASSVSPGEREQYF.